This T cell receptor beta chain was obtained from a study of cytomegalovirus exposure and HLA in healthy donors. Study context: The early release's HLA-typed donors yielded roughly 85 million unique TCRs.

60 Vbeta and 13 Jbeta primers were used in PCR. Profiling relied on immunoSEQ multiplex PCR, and the TCRdb table lists in-frame clones only, not all of them. The repertoire consists of 60,000 to 100,000 clones, with around 76% occurring once and the leading ten covering approximately 1.6%. About this clone: The antigen is undetermined.

The CDR3 totals 17 residues. The V gene end was trimmed by 4 bases and the J gene end by 2 bases; junction bases not matched to a gene: 11. Germline-derived CDR1 and CDR2 are SGHRS and YFSETQ. Study-level findings and limits: Later analysis demonstrated an association between a missense DCLRE1C variant and TCR beta V- and J-gene trimming. CMV antigen specificity was confirmed in vitro for a few CMV-associated chains. In a later analysis, at a false discovery rate of 0.05, 16,951 TCR beta sequences were associated with HLA alleles.

The chain carries TRBV5-1 and TRBJ2-5, with 10 bases that match TRBD2. This clonotype was obtained from a man aged 40-49 years in good health and CMV-seronegative. The sample was PBMCs. CDR3 in amino acids: CASSLIPGLARQETQYF. In nucleotides, the CDR3 is TGCGCCAGCAGCCTTATACCGGGACTAGCGAGACAAGAGACCCAGTACTTC.